This TCR beta chain was profiled in a study of blood T cell repertoires in COVID-19 (dated by TCRdb to about 2020). Study-wide context: Samples from collaborators originated in the United States, Italy and Spain and spanned both the acute and convalescent phases of COVID-19. Subjects who had been exposed to COVID-19, were actively infected with it, or had recovered from it provided the deeply sampled blood TCRbeta repertoires that made up the dataset. Sample metadata almost always included a de-identified subject ID, COVID-19 status, age in years and sex. A freely available public database, intended as a resource for researchers studying the immune response to SARS-CoV-2, is where the repertoires were released. The prospective study material was composed of cDNA or gDNA derived from T cells, B-cell-depleted T cells, or PBMCs. Where HLA class I and class II types were available, the types were taken from metadata supplied by the sample provider, not from assay-based typing. The samples were drawn from two sources: the first 160 participants of the ongoing ImmuneRACE study, and 950 to 1,500 subjects contributed by 6 global collaborators.

In the prospective study, participants were roughly 18 to 100 years old, resided in approximately 25 geographic areas of the United States, and were enrolled through a virtual design. In the prospective study, participants were assigned to cohorts based on the clinical history participants reported in a screening survey and a study questionnaire. ImmuneRACE Cohort 3 recovered participants were defined by two consecutive negative NP/OP PCR tests, healthcare professional clearance, or symptom resolution. Each participant in the prospective study had whole blood, serum and a nasopharyngeal or oropharyngeal swab collected by mobile phlebotomists. Over a roughly 2-month period, participants in the prospective study had the option of providing additional blood draws and questionnaires. Blood samples from the prospective study were shipped frozen or at room temperature prior to DNA extraction. Concerning this clone itself: This receptor's antigen is unknown. Base qualities are missing; no much larger clone stands one base away.

TCRbeta CDR3 regions were amplified from genomic DNA by means of the immunoSEQ Assay, a bias-controlled multiplex PCR. The authors processed their data as follows. Nucleated cell counts per sample were estimated from amplification of reference gene primers within the assay. Sequence reads were collapsed and filtered to measure the absolute abundance of every unique TCRbeta CDR3 rearrangement. For each sample, productive Simpson clonality was calculated as the square root of Simpson's diversity index over productive rearrangements. This immuneACCESS table, as held by TCRdb, lists in-frame sequences with V and J called but not all clones. Of the missing ones, under half trace to an unresolved V gene in checked studies; the others have no known cause. That table furnishes V, J and clone size, whereas the DNA furnished D and trimming. The sample table lists about 200,000 clones, around 90% of them with a count of one. Roughly 1.2% of the sample lies in the top ten.

Summary of the overall study and its limitations: The quantity of clinical and demographic metadata differed by source and by participant and was supplied without curation.

This TCR was sampled from a man aged 30-40 years who had recovered from COVID-19. The material sequenced was PBMCs or T cells enriched from blood (not recorded which).

The CDR3 reads as follows: CASSQGGGDGGELFF. The nucleotide sequence is TGTGCCAGCAGCCAAGGAGGGGGGGATGGCGGGGAGCTGTTTTTT. The sequence is built from TRBV3-1 (or the pseudogene TRBV3-2) and TRBJ2-2; a weak D assignment points to TRBD2 (7 bases agree). CDR3 length: 15 amino acids, cysteine to phenylalanine. Here the CDR3 DNA is all that survives: 45 bases in frame from base 1. According to the germline V gene (reference sequence), CDR1 reads LGHDT and CDR2 reads YNNKEL. Trimming removed 1 base from V and 7 bases from J, leaving 13 bases between the germline ends.